These T cell receptor beta chains were read from a single sample in a study of T cell repertoires in cytomegalovirus infection. TCRdb redid the calling of the reads with MiXCR, one entry per CDR3 protein. The repertoire holds nearly 450,000 distinct CDR3 sequences, approximately 30% seen once, with about 13% in the top ten. Sequenced: PBMCs. These receptors all come from a human donor in good health (CMV status not recorded). Some clones in this sample may be carry-over from other donors' samples. CDR3s leave out the opening cysteine and the closing phenylalanine or tryptophan. Size is stated for part of the rows, as once, few or many counts, or as a class when the clone is expanded.

size: NA
J: TRBJ2-1
V: TRBV20-1
CDR3: SATLGLAEINEQV

size: NA
J: TRBJ2-2
V: TRBV20-1
CDR3: SARDMGARTGELF

size: few
J: TRBJ2-7
V: TRBV20-1
CDR3: SAFHLAGGSYEQY

size: few
J: TRBJ2-1
V: TRBV28
CDR3: ASRSRDWNNEQF

size: few
J: TRBJ2-3
V: TRBV12-3/TRBV12-4
CDR3: ASSDPGGWGDTQY

size: NA
J: TRBJ1-4
V: TRBV28
CDR3: ASSPTHGRGTAEKLF

size: many
J: TRBJ2-3
V: TRBV7-2
CDR3: ASSRTLGGASTDTQY

size: few
J: TRBJ2-5
V: TRBV19
CDR3: ASSIRTRGETQY

size: NA
J: TRBJ2-7
V: TRBV7-6
CDR3: ASSPQGPSSSYEQY

size: NA
J: TRBJ1-3
V: TRBV18
CDR3: ASSPPGSSGNTIY

size: NA
J: TRBJ1-6
V: TRBV5-8
CDR3: ASRLEGNSPLH